Below are 14 T cell receptor beta chains sequenced from a single sample in a study of control samples from healthy donors and cancer patients (dated by TCRdb to between 2020 and 2021). The library came from the immunoSEQ multiplex PCR assay. The table comes from immuneACCESS by way of TCRdb, which keeps in-frame sequences with V and J called. Part of the clones is missing from these tables; in studies checked, under half for an unresolved V gene and the rest for unknown reasons. Across this sample there are about 84,000 clones, with 91% seen only once. Of the sample, more than 15% is held by the ten largest clones. Material: blood. Receptor source: a young man in good health.

The chain couples TRBV7-9 to TRBJ1-4, with D hard to call. The CDR3 extends over 14 amino acids. Trimming took 8 bases from V and 7 from J, leaving 17 bases between them. Germline CDR1 is SEHNR and CDR2 is FQNEAQ (reference sequence). DNA for the CDR3: TGTGCCAGCGGAGCTGTGGAGGGCGGTGAAAAACTGTTTTTT. Protein product: CASGAVEGGEKLFF.

The chain has TRBV29-1 and TRBJ2-1; TRBD2 aligns across 9 bases. CDR1 and CDR2 from the germline V gene are SQVTM and ANQGSEA. This CDR3 is built from 13 residues. Trimming removed 3 bases from V and 8 bases from J; junction bases left unmatched: 5. The CDR3 region has the DNA TGCAGCGTTGACCGGACTAGCGACTATGAGCAGTTCTTC. Amino acids: CSVDRTSDYEQFF.

This chain uses TRBV7-2 with TRBJ2-7; 9 bases are a match to TRBD2. The CDR3 spans 15 residues. Germline assignment: CDR1 SGHTA and CDR2 FQGNSA. With 5 bases clipped from V and 2 bases from J, the junction kept 7 bases outside the gene matches. CDR3: CASSPNSGGTYEQYF. The CDR3 DNA is TGTGCCAGCAGCCCCAATAGCGGGGGAACCTACGAGCAGTACTTC.

The CDR3 spells CASSPLQSAGNTIYF. CDR3 DNA sequence: TGTGCCAGCAGCCCCCTACAATCCGCTGGAAACACCATATATTTT. The chain employs TRBV9 and TRBJ1-3; no definite D call. CDR1 and CDR2 from the germline V gene are SGDLS and YYNGEE. Trimming took 4 bases from V and 2 from J, leaving 13 bases between them. The CDR3 has 15 residues.

J is TRBJ1-2 and V is TRBV7-9; D call uncertain. The CDR3 has 12 residues. With 4 bases removed from V and 6 bases from J, the gap between germline ends came to 9 bases. CDR1 is SEHNR and CDR2 is FQNEAQ in the germline V gene (reference sequence). Here the CDR3 DNA reads TGTGCCAGCAGCTCCGGTGGAAATGGCTACACCTTC. This sequence encodes CASSSGGNGYTF.

V usage is TRBV27 and J usage is TRBJ1-2; D possibly corresponds to TRBD1 (6 bases). With 2 bases removed from V and 4 bases from J, the gap between germline ends came to 20 bases. The CDR3 is made up of 17 amino acids. From germline, CDR1 is MNHEY and CDR2 SMNVEV (reference sequence). CDR3 coding DNA: TGTGCCAGCAGTTTACCCGGACAGCCCGGGCGTAGCTATGGCTACACCTTC. Its translation is CASSLPGQPGRSYGYTF.

CDR3 DNA: TGCGCCAGCAGTAGGGGGGGGACCACTGAAGCTTTCTTT. The encoded protein is CASSRGGTTEAFF. The chain uses TRBV10-2 and TRBJ1-1; D is possibly TRBD1 (6 bases). Germline V gene lookup returns CDR1 WSHSY and CDR2 SAAADI. CDR3 length: 13 amino acids. Trimming stripped 5 bases from V and 4 bases from J, with 11 bases between.

The gene calls are TRBV4-2 and TRBJ1-2; D might be TRBD1 (6 bases). The CDR3 extends over 14 amino acids. V was shortened by 1 base and J by 6 bases, with 12 bases between the two germline ends. CDR1 and CDR2 (germline): LGHNA, YNFKEQ. The CDR3 DNA follows: TGTGCCAGCAGCCAAGTAGGGGGGGAGCATGGCTACACCTTC. As protein: CASSQVGGEHGYTF.

The chain links TRBV12-3 or TRBV12-4 to TRBJ1-1; no reliable D call. The CDR3 is made up of 12 amino acids. Trimming pared 3 bases from V and 3 bases from J, leaving 5 bases between. CDR3 sequence: CASSFFDTEAFF. In nucleotides, the CDR3 is TGTGCCAGCAGTTTTTTCGACACTGAAGCTTTCTTT.

This sequence joins TRBV28 and TRBJ1-3, with TRBD1 matching 9 bases. The CDR3 loop spans 16 amino acids. Germline V gene data show CDR1 as MDHEN and CDR2 as SYDVKM. The ends lost 1 base at V and 5 bases at J; junction bases unmatched: 6. The CDR3 region is CASSLYTGTGRNTIYF. CDR3 coding DNA: TGTGCCAGCAGTTTATACACCGGGACAGGGAGAAACACCATATATTTT.

The chain is built from TRBV5-4 and TRBJ2-2; no firm D call. In germline, CDR1 is SGHNT, CDR2 YYREEE (reference sequence). Trimming removed 3 bases from V and 2 bases from J, with 11 bases in between. The CDR3 is 15 amino acids. CDR3: CASSSKAANTGELFF. The CDR3 DNA reads as TGTGCCAGCAGCTCTAAGGCAGCCAACACCGGGGAGCTGTTTTTT.

The rearrangement links TRBV28 to TRBJ1-5, with 9 bases fitting TRBD1. CDR1 and CDR2 from the germline V gene are MDHEN and SYDVKM. Trimming cost V 5 bases and J 10 bases; bases outside gene matches: 9. The length of the CDR3 is 14 residues. The CDR3 coding sequence is TGTGCCAGCAGTACGAACAGGGGGCGCGTTCCCCAGCATTTT. This translates into CASSTNRGRVPQHF.

This rearrangement joins TRBV3-1 (or the pseudogene TRBV3-2) to TRBJ1-2; maybe TRBD1 (5 bases). Trimming shortened V by 0 bases and J by 5 bases, and 13 bases separated the two germline ends. The germline V gene encodes CDR1 LGHDT and CDR2 YNNKEL (reference sequence). The CDR3 spans 15 residues. CDR3 protein: CASSQDGQGSYGYTF. In DNA form, the CDR3 reads TGTGCCAGCAGCCAAGATGGCCAGGGAAGTTATGGCTACACCTTC.

The chain is built from TRBV13 and TRBJ2-7; 11 bases line up with TRBD1. Germline V CDR1 and CDR2: PRHDT, FYEKMQ (reference sequence). J was trimmed by 5 bases and V by 2 bases; bases with no gene match: 5. The CDR3 consists of 15 residues. In DNA, the CDR3 is TGTGCCAGCAGCTTAAATGGACAGGGGGCCCACGAGCAGTACTTC. Amino acids: CASSLNGQGAHEQYF.